Below, 23 T cell receptor beta chains from the same sample are listed, as sequenced in a study of cytomegalovirus exposure and HLA in healthy donors. Repertoires were generated with immunoSEQ multiplex PCR, while TCRdb's copy carries only in-frame clones and drops some. This table holds approximately 230,000 clones, more than 85% found once. Sequencing input: PBMCs. All receptors derive from a man younger than 30 in good health and CMV-seropositive.

This clone was recorded many times. The DNA of the CDR3 is TGTGCCAGCAGCGTGAGGATCCTCCGGGATGAGCAGTACTTC. Protein product: CASSVRILRDEQYF. V usage is TRBV7-2 and J usage is TRBJ2-7, with a tentative D call TRBD2 (5 bases). Germline loops: CDR1 SGHTA, CDR2 FQGNSA. Trimming cost V 5 bases and J 7 bases, with 18 bases left between them. The CDR3 runs 14 residues.

The rearrangement joins TRBV5-6 to TRBJ2-1; 13 positions match TRBD2. The J segment lost 5 bases and the V segment lost 6 bases, leaving 11 bases of the junction unmatched. The CDR3 has 17 amino acids. Germline V CDR1 and CDR2: SGHDT, YYEEEE. CDR3 amino acids: CASTLPSGTSGNNEQFF. Here the CDR3 DNA reads TGTGCCAGCACGTTGCCGAGCGGGACTAGCGGGAACAATGAGCAGTTCTTC.

The CDR3 loop is CASSIRGVDTQYF. The CDR3 nucleotides are TGTGCCAGTAGTATACGGGGAGTGGATACGCAGTATTTT. This chain links TRBV19 with TRBJ2-3, with a weak D call TRBD2 (5 bases). The CDR3 extends over 13 amino acids. Trimming took 2 bases from V and 6 from J, leaving 9 bases between them. Germline V gene sequence: CDR1 LNHDA, CDR2 SQIVND (reference sequence). Together with reference TRBV19 and TRBJ2-3, the CDR3 gives the full variable domain: DGGITQSPKYLFRKEGQNVTLSCEQNLNHDAMYWYRQDPGQGLRLIYYSQIVNDFQKGDIAEGYSVSREKKESFPLTVTSAQKNPTAFYLCASSIRGVDTQYFGPGTRLTVL.

The V and J genes are TRBV5-4 and TRBJ1-1, with D maybe TRBD1 (5 bases). The V and J ends lost 3 bases and 2 bases respectively, with 8 bases between them. The CDR3 is 13 residues long. Germline CDR1 and CDR2: SGHNT and YYREEE (reference sequence). This CDR3 reads CASSSQGNTEAFF. CDR3 coding DNA: TGTGCCAGCAGCTCCCAGGGAAACACTGAAGCTTTCTTT.

The genes are TRBV5-6 and TRBJ2-1; 7 nucleotides agree with TRBD2. J gave up 9 bases and V 2 bases, and 11 bases lay outside the gene matches. The CDR3 is made up of 15 amino acids. CDR1 is SGHDT and CDR2 is YYEEEE in the germline V gene. CDR3 in DNA: TGTGCCAGCAGCTTAGAAGGCGGGAGTAGCGGTGAGCAGTTCTTC. The encoded protein is CASSLEGGSSGEQFF.

J is TRBJ1-2 and V is TRBV4-2; D is ambiguous. CDR1 and CDR2 (germline): LGHNA, YNFKEQ. Trimming cost V 0 bases and J 1 base, with 9 bases left between them. This CDR3 comprises 15 residues. CDR3 loop: CASSQDLQINYGYTF. CDR3 in DNA: TGTGCCAGCAGCCAAGACCTACAGATTAACTATGGCTACACCTTC.

This clone was seen more than once but under ten times. The chain recombines TRBV7-2 with TRBJ2-5; TRBD2 might be the D (6 bases). The length of the CDR3 is 13 residues. Trimming removed 5 bases from V and 2 bases from J, with 9 bases in between. Germline V gene sequence: CDR1 SGHTA, CDR2 FQGNSA. The CDR3 DNA follows: TGTGCCAGCAGCGCGACTAGACAAGAGACCCAGTACTTC. Amino acid sequence: CASSATRQETQYF.

This chain connects TRBV5-1 to TRBJ2-6, with 10 bases matching TRBD1. Trimming removed 4 bases from V and 2 bases from J; junction bases left unmatched: 6. This CDR3 is 17 amino acids long. Per the germline V gene, CDR1 is SGHRS and CDR2 is YFSETQ. CDR3 DNA sequence: TGCGCCAGCAGCCCCGGACAGGGGGGGGCTGGGGCCAACGTCCTGACTTTC. Protein product: CASSPGQGGAGANVLTF.

The chain couples TRBV6-1 to TRBJ2-7; TRBD1 agrees at 7 bases. Trimming at V came to 4 bases and at J to 3 bases, leaving 6 bases not matched to a gene. Germline assignment: CDR1 MNHNS and CDR2 SASEGT. CDR3 size: 14 residues. The CDR3 DNA sequence: TGTGCCAGCAGTGGCCGACCAGGGGGCTACGAGCAGTACTTC. Its translation: CASSGRPGGYEQYF.

This chain joins TRBV23-1 and TRBJ2-7; 8 bases fit TRBD1. TRBV23-1 is an ORF; its function is uncertain. J was trimmed by 1 base and V by 6 bases; bases with no gene match: 8. CDR3 length: 15 amino acids. The CDR3 loop reads CASRAGTGPSYEQYF. CDR3 sequence (DNA): TGCGCCAGCAGAGCCGGGACAGGACCTTCCTACGAGCAGTACTTC.

This chain connects TRBV5-1 to TRBJ1-5, with 8 bases identical to TRBD1. V lost 0 bases to trimming and J lost 5 bases; unmatched junction nucleotides: 7. This CDR3 region has 16 residues. Per germline, CDR1 SGHRS and CDR2 YFSETQ. CDR3 sequence reads: CASSLAPGGIDQPQHF. The DNA for the CDR3 is TGCGCCAGCAGCTTGGCCCCAGGGGGCATAGATCAGCCCCAGCATTTT.

This clone occurred once. The chain recombines TRBV2 with TRBJ1-4; D gene unclear. CDR3 length equals 15 residues. Trimming pared 3 bases from V and 8 bases from J, leaving 16 bases between. Per the germline V gene, CDR1 is SNHLY and CDR2 is FYNNEI. Written as DNA, the CDR3 is TGTGCCAGCAGTGACTCCAGGAGGTCTAGCGAAAAACTGTTTTTT. It is translated as CASSDSRRSSEKLFF.

The chain uses TRBV5-1 and TRBJ2-7; TRBD2 aligns across 10 bases. The germline CDR1 and CDR2 sequences are SGHRS and YFSETQ. With 6 bases clipped from V and 5 bases from J, the junction kept 11 bases outside the gene matches. The CDR3 is made up of 15 amino acids. This chain's CDR3 is CASTSSGSVFNEQYF. As DNA, the CDR3 is TGCGCCAGCACGTCTAGCGGGAGTGTGTTTAACGAGCAGTACTTC.

The V call is TRBV4-2, the J call TRBJ1-1; D gene uncertain. The germline CDR1 and CDR2 sequences are LGHNA and YNFKEQ. V lost 1 base to trimming and J lost 1 base, with 13 bases between them. This CDR3 has 16 residues. In nucleotides, the CDR3 is TGTGCCAGCAGCCAAGCTCTGGGCACCGGGAACACTGAAGCTTTCTTT. Its translation: CASSQALGTGNTEAFF.

J is TRBJ2-7 and V is TRBV9; no clear D gene. Germline V CDR1 and CDR2: SGDLS, YYNGEE. V was pared by 4 bases and J by 0 bases, with 11 bases between. CDR3 length equals 14 residues. CDR3 in DNA: TGTGCCAGCAGCTCCGACACGGACTCCTACGAGCAGTACTTC. This encodes CASSSDTDSYEQYF.

This clone was counted a few times. The chain uses TRBV5-1 and TRBJ2-7; D is perhaps TRBD2 (5 bases). Trimming removed 0 bases from V and 6 bases from J, with 7 bases in between. The V gene's germline CDR1 is SGHRS and CDR2 YFSETQ. The CDR3 spans 12 residues. CDR3: CASSLVGVEQYF. The CDR3 DNA sequence: TGCGCCAGCAGCTTGGTCGGGGTCGAGCAGTACTTC.

This chain's CDR3 is CASSPGLARNNEQFF. Here the CDR3 DNA reads TGTGCCAGCAGCCCAGGACTAGCGCGGAACAATGAGCAGTTCTTC. The rearrangement links TRBV5-6 to TRBJ2-1; 9 nucleotides agree with TRBD2. Germline values: CDR1 SGHDT, CDR2 YYEEEE. Trimming removed 4 bases from V and 5 bases from J; junction bases left unmatched: 7. The CDR3 is 15 amino acids.

This chain connects TRBV6-6 to TRBJ2-5; 7 bases agree with TRBD2. The germline V gene has CDR1 MNHNY and CDR2 SVGAGI (reference sequence). After removal of 5 bases from V and 5 bases from J, the junction contained 5 bases not matched to a gene. The CDR3 has 13 residues. CDR3 bases: TGTGCCAGCAGTCGCAGGGAGGGGGAGACCCAGTACTTC. Its translation: CASSRREGETQYF.

This sequence joins TRBV14 and TRBJ2-7; tentatively, D is TRBD2 (5 bases). From germline, CDR1 is SGHDN and CDR2 FVKESK. The CDR3 covers 13 residues. Trimming took off 4 bases at V and 7 bases at J, with 14 bases between the two ends. The CDR3 nucleotides are TGTGCCAGCAGCCTCCCCTCGGGGTGGGAGCAGTACTTC. This sequence encodes CASSLPSGWEQYF.

Only a few counts were recorded for this clone. The gene calls are TRBV6-5 and TRBJ1-4, with D tentatively TRBD1 (6 bases). Trimming pared 3 bases from V and 8 bases from J, leaving 13 bases between. Germline V gene sequence: CDR1 MNHEY, CDR2 SVGAGI. There are 14 residues in the CDR3. CDR3 in amino acids: CASSYRGTREKLFF. CDR3 DNA: TGTGCCAGCAGTTATAGGGGGACCCGGGAAAAACTGTTTTTT.

The sample holds a few counts of this clone. The chain links TRBV7-9 to TRBJ1-1, with D possibly being TRBD1 (5 bases). The germline V gene encodes CDR1 SEHNR and CDR2 FQNEAQ (reference sequence). The CDR3 contains 14 residues. Trimming took off 1 base at V and 5 bases at J, with 11 bases between the two ends. This CDR3 reads CASSLEIAGTEAFF. CDR3 bases: TGTGCCAGCAGCTTAGAGATCGCAGGGACTGAAGCTTTCTTT.

CDR3 nucleotide sequence: TGTGCCAGCAGCTTAGTTTCCGGCAGTAACTATGGCTACACCTTC. This encodes CASSLVSGSNYGYTF. The chain couples TRBV7-8 to TRBJ1-2; D gene unclear. Germline V gene lookup returns CDR1 SGHVS and CDR2 FQNEAQ. Between the trimmed V and J ends, which lost 1 base and 1 base, there was a span of 10 bases. CDR3 length equals 15 residues.

V gene TRBV5-4 combines with J gene TRBJ2-2, with D possibly TRBD1 on 6 matching bases. The V gene lost 4 bases and the J gene lost 7 bases, with 26 bases spanning the gap. The CDR3 is 18 residues long. Germline loops: CDR1 SGHNT, CDR2 YYREEE (reference sequence). CDR3 sequence reads: CASSVEGISKSRGGELFF. The CDR3 region has the DNA TGTGCCAGCAGCGTTGAAGGGATTTCCAAATCCAGGGGCGGGGAGCTGTTTTTT.